The entry below gives a single T cell receptor beta chain sequence along with its context. This record comes from a study of blood T cell repertoires in COVID-19. Study context: Both acute and convalescent COVID-19 samples were obtained from the United States, Italy and Spain.

Libraries were prepared by immunoSEQ multiplex PCR; TCRdb keeps only in-frame clonotypes and omits some of them. The table includes some 82,000 clones, 81% detected once. Trimming removed 7 bases at V and 4 bases at J, with 14 bases between. Looked up from germline, CDR1 is SQVTM and CDR2 is ANQGSEA. The CDR3 totals 13 residues. What was sequenced was peripheral blood. This TCR was recovered from a man at least 80 years old with acute or convalescent COVID-19. The chain carries TRBV29-1 and TRBJ2-1; D might be TRBD2 (6 bases). The CDR3 here is CSGLGLLYNEQFF. The DNA for the CDR3 is TGCAGCGGACTGGGACTCCTATACAATGAGCAGTTCTTC.